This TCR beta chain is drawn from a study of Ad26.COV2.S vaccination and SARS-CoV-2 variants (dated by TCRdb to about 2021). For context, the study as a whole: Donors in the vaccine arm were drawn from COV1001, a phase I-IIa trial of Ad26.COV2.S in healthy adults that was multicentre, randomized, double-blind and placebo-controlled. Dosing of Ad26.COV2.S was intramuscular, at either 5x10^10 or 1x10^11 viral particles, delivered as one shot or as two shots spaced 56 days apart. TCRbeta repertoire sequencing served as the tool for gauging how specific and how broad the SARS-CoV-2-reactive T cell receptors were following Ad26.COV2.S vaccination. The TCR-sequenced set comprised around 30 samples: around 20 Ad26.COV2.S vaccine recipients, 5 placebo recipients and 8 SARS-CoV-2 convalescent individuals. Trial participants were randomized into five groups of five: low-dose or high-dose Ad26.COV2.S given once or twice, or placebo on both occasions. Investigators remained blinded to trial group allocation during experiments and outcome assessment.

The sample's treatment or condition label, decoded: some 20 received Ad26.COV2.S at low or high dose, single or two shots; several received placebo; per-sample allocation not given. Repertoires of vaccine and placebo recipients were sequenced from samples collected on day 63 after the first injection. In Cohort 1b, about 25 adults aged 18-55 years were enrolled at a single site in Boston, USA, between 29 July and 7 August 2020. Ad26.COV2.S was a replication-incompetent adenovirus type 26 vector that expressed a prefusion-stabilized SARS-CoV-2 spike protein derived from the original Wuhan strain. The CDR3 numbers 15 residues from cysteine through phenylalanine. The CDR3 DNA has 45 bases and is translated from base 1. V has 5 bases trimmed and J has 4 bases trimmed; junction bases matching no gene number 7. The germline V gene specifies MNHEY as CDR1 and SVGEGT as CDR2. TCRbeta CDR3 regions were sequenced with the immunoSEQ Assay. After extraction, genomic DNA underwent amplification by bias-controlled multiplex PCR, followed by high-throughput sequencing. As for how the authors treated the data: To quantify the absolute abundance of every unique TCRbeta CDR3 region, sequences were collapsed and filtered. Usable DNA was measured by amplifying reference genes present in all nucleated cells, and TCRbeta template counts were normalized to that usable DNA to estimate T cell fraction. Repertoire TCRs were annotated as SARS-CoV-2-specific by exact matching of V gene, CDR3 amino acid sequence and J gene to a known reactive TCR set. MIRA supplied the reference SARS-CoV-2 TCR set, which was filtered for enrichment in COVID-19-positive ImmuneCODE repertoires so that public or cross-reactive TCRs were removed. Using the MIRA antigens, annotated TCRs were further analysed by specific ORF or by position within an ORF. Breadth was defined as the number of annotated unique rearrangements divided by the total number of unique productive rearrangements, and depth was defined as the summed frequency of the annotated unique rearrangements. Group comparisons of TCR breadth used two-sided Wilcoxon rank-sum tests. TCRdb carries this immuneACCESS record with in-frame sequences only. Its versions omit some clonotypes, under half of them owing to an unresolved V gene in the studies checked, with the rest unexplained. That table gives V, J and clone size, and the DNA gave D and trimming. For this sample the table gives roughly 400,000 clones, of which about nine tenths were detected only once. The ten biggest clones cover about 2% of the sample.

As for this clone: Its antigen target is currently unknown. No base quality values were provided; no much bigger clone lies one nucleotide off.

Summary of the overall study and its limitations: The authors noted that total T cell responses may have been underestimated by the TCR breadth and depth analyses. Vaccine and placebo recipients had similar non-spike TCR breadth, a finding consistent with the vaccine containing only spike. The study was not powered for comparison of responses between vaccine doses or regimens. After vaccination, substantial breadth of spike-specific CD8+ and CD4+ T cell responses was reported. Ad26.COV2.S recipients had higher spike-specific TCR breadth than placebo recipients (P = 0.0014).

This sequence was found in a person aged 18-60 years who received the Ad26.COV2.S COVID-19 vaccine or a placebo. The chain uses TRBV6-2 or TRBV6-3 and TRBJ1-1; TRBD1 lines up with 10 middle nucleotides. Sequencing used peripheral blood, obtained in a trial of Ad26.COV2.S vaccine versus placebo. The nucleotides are TGTGCCAGCAGTAGACCGGGACAGGGGAGCACTGAAGCTTTCTTT. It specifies CASSRPGQGSTEAFF.